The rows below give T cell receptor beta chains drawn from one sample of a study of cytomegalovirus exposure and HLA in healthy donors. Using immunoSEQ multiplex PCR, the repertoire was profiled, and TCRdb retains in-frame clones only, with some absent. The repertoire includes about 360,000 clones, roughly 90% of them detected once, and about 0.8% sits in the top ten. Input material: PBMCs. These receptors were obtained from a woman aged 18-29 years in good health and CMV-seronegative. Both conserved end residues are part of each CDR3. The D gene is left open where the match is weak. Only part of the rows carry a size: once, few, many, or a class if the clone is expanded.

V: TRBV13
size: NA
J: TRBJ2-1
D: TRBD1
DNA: TGTGCCAGCAGCCCTACCGTGGACAGGGATGAGGTCAATGAGCAGTTCTTC
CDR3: CASSPTVDRDEVNEQFF

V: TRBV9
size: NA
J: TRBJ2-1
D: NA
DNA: TGTGCCAGCAGCGTTGGAGGGATTTACAATGAGCAGTTCTTC
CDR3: CASSVGGIYNEQFF

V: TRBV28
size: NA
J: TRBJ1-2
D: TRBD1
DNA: TGTGCCAGCAGTCTCCGACAGGGGGGTAGGTCGGGCTACACCTTC
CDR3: CASSLRQGGRSGYTF

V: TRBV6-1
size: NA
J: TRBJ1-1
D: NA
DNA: TGTGCCAGCAGTGAAGACAGGGTGAGCACTGAAGCTTTCTTT
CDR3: CASSEDRVSTEAFF

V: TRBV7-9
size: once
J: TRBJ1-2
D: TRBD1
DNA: TGTGCCAGCAGCGACCGGACAGGATCAATCCAGGGCTACACCTTC
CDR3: CASSDRTGSIQGYTF

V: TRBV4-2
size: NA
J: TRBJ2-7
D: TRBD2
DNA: TGTGCCAGCAGCCAAGGGTCTAGCGGGAGGTCCCCCTACGAGCAGTACTTC
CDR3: CASSQGSSGRSPYEQYF

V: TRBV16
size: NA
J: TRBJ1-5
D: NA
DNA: TGTGCCAGCAGCCCGTCGCGTACAGGGCCCCATTACCAGCCCCAGCATTTT
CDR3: CASSPSRTGPHYQPQHF

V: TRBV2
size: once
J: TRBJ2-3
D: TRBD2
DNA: TGTGCCAGCACAAGCGGGGGGGGCACAGATACGCAGTATTTT
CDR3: CASTSGGGTDTQYF

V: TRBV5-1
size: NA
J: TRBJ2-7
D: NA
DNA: TGCGCCAGCAGCCCGAAGGGCAGGCCTGGGGGGTACGAGCAGTACTTC
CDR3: CASSPKGRPGGYEQYF

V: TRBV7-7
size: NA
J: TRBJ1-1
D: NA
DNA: TGTGCCAGCAGCCCAGCGGGGACCCTCACTGAAGCTTTCTTT
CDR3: CASSPAGTLTEAFF

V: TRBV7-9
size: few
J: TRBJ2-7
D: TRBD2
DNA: TGTGCCAGCAGCTTTAGCGGGAGGGATTACGAGCAGTACTTC
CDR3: CASSFSGRDYEQYF

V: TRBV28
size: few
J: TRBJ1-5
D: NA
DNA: TGTGCCAGCAGGGAGTGGAACGGCAATCAGCCCCAGCATTTT
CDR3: CASREWNGNQPQHF

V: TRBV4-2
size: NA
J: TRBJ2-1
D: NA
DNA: TGTGCCAGCAGCCAAGATTGGAGCGGGTCTTCCTACAATGAGCAGTTCTTC
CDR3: CASSQDWSGSSYNEQFF

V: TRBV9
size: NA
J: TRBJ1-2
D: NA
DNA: TGTGCCAGCAGCGTAGGGGCAGGCGATTATGGCTACACCTTC
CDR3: CASSVGAGDYGYTF

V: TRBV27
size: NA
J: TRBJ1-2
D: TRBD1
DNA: TGTGCCAGCAGTTTGACCTCCCGACAGGGGAACTATGGCTACACCTTC
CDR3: CASSLTSRQGNYGYTF

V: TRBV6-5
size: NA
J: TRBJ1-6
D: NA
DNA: TGTGCCAGCGGAACTATTATCTATTCACCCCTCCACTTT
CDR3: CASGTIIYSPLHF

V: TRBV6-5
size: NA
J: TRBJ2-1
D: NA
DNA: TGTGCCAGCAGTTACAGACAGATCTCCTACAATGAGCAGTTCTTC
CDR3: CASSYRQISYNEQFF

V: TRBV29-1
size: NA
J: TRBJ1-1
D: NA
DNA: TGCAGCGCCTCGGAGGGGGGGACTGAAGCTTTCTTT
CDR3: CSASEGGTEAFF

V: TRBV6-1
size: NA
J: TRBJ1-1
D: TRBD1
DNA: TGTGCCAGCACTCAACAGGGGGCAATGAACACTGAAGCTTTCTTT
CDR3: CASTQQGAMNTEAFF

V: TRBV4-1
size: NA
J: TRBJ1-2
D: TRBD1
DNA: TGCGCCAGCAGCCCGACAGGGGGAGGCTATGGCTACACCTTC
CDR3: CASSPTGGGYGYTF

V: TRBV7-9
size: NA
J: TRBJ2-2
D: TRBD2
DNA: TGTGCCAGCCCGGGACTAGTACACACCGGGGAGCTGTTTTTT
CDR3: CASPGLVHTGELFF

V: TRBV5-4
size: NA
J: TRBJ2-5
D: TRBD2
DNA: TGTGCCAGCAGCCCTTGGCGGGGACTAGCGGGGCAAACTCGAGAGACCCAGTACTTC
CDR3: CASSPWRGLAGQTRETQYF

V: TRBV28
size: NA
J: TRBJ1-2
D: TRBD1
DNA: TGTGCCAGTAGCACAGGGGCCGGCTACACCTTC
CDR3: CASSTGAGYTF

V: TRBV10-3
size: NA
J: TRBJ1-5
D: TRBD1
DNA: TGTGCCATCAGTGACCCCCCTGGGACAGGGCGTTATAGCAATCAGCCCCAGCATTTT
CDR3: CAISDPPGTGRYSNQPQHF

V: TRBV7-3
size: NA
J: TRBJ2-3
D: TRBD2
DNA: TGTGCCAGCAGCTTGGGACTAGCGTTGGATACGCAGTATTTT
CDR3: CASSLGLALDTQYF

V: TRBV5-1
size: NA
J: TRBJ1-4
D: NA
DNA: TGCGCCAGCAGCCCCGGGAGGGTGGGAGAAAAACTGTTTTTT
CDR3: CASSPGRVGEKLFF

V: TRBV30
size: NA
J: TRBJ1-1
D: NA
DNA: TGTGCCTACGATGAGGGTGAAGCTTTCTTT
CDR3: CAYDEGEAFF

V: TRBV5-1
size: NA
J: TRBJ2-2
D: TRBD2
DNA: TGCGCCAGCAGCTTAGAAGCGGGATTGGCCGGGGAGCTGTTTTTT
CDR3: CASSLEAGLAGELFF

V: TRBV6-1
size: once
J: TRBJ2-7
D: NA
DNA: TGTGCCAGCAGTGTGGGAGCTAGCTGGGCCTACGAGCAGTACTTC
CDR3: CASSVGASWAYEQYF

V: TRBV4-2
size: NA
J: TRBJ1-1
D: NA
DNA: TGTGCCAGCAGCCAAGACGGGGAGGCCACTGAAGCTTTCTTT
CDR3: CASSQDGEATEAFF

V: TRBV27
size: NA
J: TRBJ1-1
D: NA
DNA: TGTGCCAGCAGACCCATAGGGGCGTCAACCACTGAAGCTTTCTTT
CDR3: CASRPIGASTTEAFF

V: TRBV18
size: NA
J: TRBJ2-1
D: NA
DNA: TGTGCCAGCTCATACAGCAATGAGCAGTTCTTC
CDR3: CASSYSNEQFF

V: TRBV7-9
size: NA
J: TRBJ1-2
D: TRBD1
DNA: TGTGCCAGCAGCTCCGACAGGGGTCTGAGAGGCTACACCTTC
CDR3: CASSSDRGLRGYTF

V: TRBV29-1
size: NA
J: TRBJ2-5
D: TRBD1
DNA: TGCAGCGTGAGGGACAGGGGCTCCTCGCAAGAGACCCAGTACTTC
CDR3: CSVRDRGSSQETQYF

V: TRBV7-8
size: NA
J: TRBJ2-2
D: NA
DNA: TGTGCCAGCAGCTCGTTGGGGGGGCCGAACACCGGGGAGCTGTTTTTT
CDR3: CASSSLGGPNTGELFF

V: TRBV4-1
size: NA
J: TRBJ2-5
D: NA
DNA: TGCGCCAGCAGCCAAGGGCGGAGGGCTCCGTACCAAGAGACCCAGTACTTC
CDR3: CASSQGRRAPYQETQYF

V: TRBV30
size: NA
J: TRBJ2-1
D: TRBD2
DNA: TGTGCCTGGAGTGGTAAGACTAGCGGGAGTTACTCCTACAATGAGCAGTTCTTC
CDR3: CAWSGKTSGSYSYNEQFF

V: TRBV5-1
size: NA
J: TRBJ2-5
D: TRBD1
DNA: TGCGCCAGCAGCTTGGCCGGGACAGAAGAGACCCAGTACTTC
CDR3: CASSLAGTEETQYF

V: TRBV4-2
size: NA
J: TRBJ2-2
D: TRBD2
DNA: TGTGCCAGCAAAACCGGGACTAGCTCCACCGGGGAGCTGTTTTTT
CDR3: CASKTGTSSTGELFF

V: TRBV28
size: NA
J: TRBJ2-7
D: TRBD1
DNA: TGTGCCAGCAGTCACGGACAGGCTAAGCAGTACTTC
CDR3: CASSHGQAKQYF

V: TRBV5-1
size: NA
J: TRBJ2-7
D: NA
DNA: TGCGCCAGCAGCTTGGGGGTCGCCGGAGATACACCTTACGAGCAGTACTTC
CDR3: CASSLGVAGDTPYEQYF

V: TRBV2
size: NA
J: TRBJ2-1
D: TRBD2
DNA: TGTGCCAGTGGACTAGCGGGAGGAGGCAATGAGCAGTTCTTC
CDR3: CASGLAGGGNEQFF

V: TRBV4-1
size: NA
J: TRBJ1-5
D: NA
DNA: TGCGCCAGCAGCTCCCCCGTTAGCAATCAGCCCCAGCATTTT
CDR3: CASSSPVSNQPQHF

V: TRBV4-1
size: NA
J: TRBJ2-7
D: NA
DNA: TGCGCCAGCAGCCAAGATTTCAGCGGGACAATCTACGAGCAGTACTTC
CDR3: CASSQDFSGTIYEQYF

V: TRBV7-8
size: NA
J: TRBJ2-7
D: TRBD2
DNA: TGTGCCAGCAGCCCGGTCGGGGCGGGAGGGCCAAGATTAAAGAACGAGCAGTACTTC
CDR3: CASSPVGAGGPRLKNEQYF

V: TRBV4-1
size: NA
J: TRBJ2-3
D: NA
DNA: TGCGCCAGCAGCCACGAGCTTAGCACAGATACGCAGTATTTT
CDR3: CASSHELSTDTQYF